These 9 T cell receptor beta chains originate from one sample sequenced in a study of blood T cell repertoires in COVID-19. The method was immunoSEQ multiplex PCR; TCRdb's version includes in-frame clones alone and lacks a portion of them. The repertoire includes around 290,000 clones, approximately 90% of them detected once, and 2% to 2.5% sits in the top ten. The specimen sequenced was PBMCs or T cells enriched from blood (not recorded which). These receptors were taken from a woman in her fifties or sixties in a cohort exposed to, infected with or recovered from COVID-19 (not recorded which).

The V call is TRBV11-2, the J call TRBJ2-7; D remains ambiguous. The germline V gene encodes CDR1 SGHAT and CDR2 FQNNGV. The CDR3 loop spans 14 amino acids. V shed 1 base and J shed 3 bases, with 10 bases lying between them. CDR3: CASSLAPQNYEQYF. The CDR3 DNA follows: TGTGCCAGCAGCTTAGCCCCCCAGAACTACGAGCAGTACTTC.

The chain is built from TRBV5-6 and TRBJ2-1; 8 positions match TRBD2. After removal of 1 base from V and 8 bases from J, the junction contained 11 bases not matched to a gene. The CDR3 spans 16 residues. Germline V CDR1 and CDR2: SGHDT, YYEEEE. Here the CDR3 DNA reads TGTGCCAGCAGCTTGTTCGCGGGAGGCGGTCTAGATGAGCAGTTCTTC. Protein sequence: CASSLFAGGGLDEQFF.

The chain uses TRBV27 and TRBJ1-6; the D is unclear. Per germline, CDR1 MNHEY and CDR2 SMNVEV (reference sequence). The V and J ends lost 6 bases and 7 bases respectively, with 10 bases between them. There are 13 residues in the CDR3. The CDR3 sequence: CASSPLMNSPLHF. Here the CDR3 DNA reads TGTGCCAGCAGCCCCCTTATGAATTCACCCCTCCACTTT.

The chain uses TRBV6-5 and TRBJ2-7, with D tentatively TRBD2 (6 bases). CDR1 and CDR2 from the germline V gene are MNHEY and SVGAGI. The ends were cut back, 5 bases at V and 3 bases at J, with 11 bases in the middle. The CDR3 has 13 amino acids. In nucleotides, the CDR3 is TGTGCCAGCAGTCCCAGACTAGGCTACGAGCAGTACTTC. Its protein product is CASSPRLGYEQYF.

This rearrangement joins TRBV2 to TRBJ1-1; D not resolved. The germline V gene has CDR1 SNHLY and CDR2 FYNNEI. Trimming took off 5 bases at V and 0 bases at J, with 7 bases between the two ends. The CDR3 consists of 13 residues. CDR3 residues: CASSPGMNTEAFF. The CDR3 DNA follows: TGTGCCAGCAGTCCAGGAATGAACACTGAAGCTTTCTTT.

This clone was counted only a few times. V is TRBV9 and J is TRBJ1-2; D unclear. The ends were cut back, 0 bases at V and 2 bases at J, with 11 bases in the middle. Germline V gene sequence: CDR1 SGDLS, CDR2 YYNGEE. The CDR3 runs to 15 residues. Here the CDR3 reads CASSVGPIQNYGYTF. The CDR3 nucleotides read TGTGCCAGCAGCGTAGGTCCCATTCAGAACTATGGCTACACCTTC.

The rearrangement joins TRBV7-6 to TRBJ1-3; D might be TRBD1 (5 bases). Deletions cut 5 bases from V and 4 bases from J, with 21 bases between. The CDR3 spans 17 residues. Looked up from germline, CDR1 is SGHVS and CDR2 is FNYEAQ. The CDR3 protein is CASSHVRSGKGGNTIYF. Written as DNA, the CDR3 is TGTGCCAGCAGCCACGTACGGTCAGGGAAGGGCGGAAACACCATATATTTT.

The chain joins TRBV6-5 to TRBJ2-1, with 8 positions matching TRBD2. Germline CDR1 and CDR2: MNHEY and SVGAGI. The CDR3 loop spans 15 amino acids. V was pared by 0 bases and J by 9 bases, with 7 bases of the junction left unmatched. CDR3 region: CASSYSIIAGSEQFF. The CDR3 nucleotides read TGTGCCAGCAGTTACTCGATAATAGCGGGAAGTGAGCAGTTCTTC.

The genes are TRBV27 and TRBJ1-1, with 9 bases fitting TRBD1. CDR1 and CDR2 (germline): MNHEY, SMNVEV (reference sequence). The J segment lost 3 bases and the V segment lost 6 bases, leaving 2 bases of the junction unmatched. This CDR3 contains 13 residues. Here the CDR3 reads CASSRQGDTEAFF. In DNA form, the CDR3 reads TGTGCCAGCAGCAGACAGGGGGACACTGAAGCTTTCTTT.